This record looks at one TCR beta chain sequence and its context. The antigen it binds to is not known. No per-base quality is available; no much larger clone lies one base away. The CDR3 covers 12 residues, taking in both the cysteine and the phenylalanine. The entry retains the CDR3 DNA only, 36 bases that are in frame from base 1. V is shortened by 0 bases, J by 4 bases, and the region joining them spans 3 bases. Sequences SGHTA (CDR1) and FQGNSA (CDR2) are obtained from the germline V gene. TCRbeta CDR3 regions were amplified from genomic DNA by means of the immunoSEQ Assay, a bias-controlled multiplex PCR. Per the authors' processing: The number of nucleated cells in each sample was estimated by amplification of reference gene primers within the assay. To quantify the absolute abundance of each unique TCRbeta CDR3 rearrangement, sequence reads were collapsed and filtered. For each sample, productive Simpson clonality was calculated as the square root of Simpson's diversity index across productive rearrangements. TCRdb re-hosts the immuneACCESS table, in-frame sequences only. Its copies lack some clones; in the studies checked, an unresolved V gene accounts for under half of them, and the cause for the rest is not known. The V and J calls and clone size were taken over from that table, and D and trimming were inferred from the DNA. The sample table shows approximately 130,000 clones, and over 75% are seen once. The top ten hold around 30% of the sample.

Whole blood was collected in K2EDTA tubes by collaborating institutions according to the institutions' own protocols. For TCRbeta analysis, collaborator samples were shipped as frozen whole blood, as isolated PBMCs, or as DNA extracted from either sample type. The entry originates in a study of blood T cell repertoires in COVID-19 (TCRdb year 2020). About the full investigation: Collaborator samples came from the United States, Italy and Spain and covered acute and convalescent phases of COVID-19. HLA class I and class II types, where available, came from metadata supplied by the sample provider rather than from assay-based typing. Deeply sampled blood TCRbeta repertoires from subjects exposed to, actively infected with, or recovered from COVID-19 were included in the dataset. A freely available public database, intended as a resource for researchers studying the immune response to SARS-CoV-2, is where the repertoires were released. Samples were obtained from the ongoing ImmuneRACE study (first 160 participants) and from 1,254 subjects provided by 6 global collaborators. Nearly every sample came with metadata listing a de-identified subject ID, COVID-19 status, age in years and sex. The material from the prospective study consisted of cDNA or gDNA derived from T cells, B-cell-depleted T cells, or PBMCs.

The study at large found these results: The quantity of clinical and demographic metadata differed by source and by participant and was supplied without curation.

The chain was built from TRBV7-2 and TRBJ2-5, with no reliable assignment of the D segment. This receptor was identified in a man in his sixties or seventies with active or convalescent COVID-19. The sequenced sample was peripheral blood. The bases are TGTGCCAGCAGCTTAGCCAGAGAGACCCAGTACTTC. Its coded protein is CASSLARETQYF.